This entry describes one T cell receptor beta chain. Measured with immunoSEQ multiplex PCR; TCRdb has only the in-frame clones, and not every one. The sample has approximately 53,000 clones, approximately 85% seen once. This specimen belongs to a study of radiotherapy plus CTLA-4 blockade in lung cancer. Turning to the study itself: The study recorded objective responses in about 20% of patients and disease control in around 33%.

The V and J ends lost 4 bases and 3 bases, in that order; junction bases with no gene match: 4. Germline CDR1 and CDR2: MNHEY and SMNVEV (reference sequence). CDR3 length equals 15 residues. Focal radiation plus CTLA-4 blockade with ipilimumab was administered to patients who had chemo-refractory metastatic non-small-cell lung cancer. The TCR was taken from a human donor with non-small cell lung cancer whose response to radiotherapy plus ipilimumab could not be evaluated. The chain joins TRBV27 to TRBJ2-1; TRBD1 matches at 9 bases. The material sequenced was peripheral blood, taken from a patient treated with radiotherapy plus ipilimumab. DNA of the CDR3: TGTGCCAGCAGTTCTCCGGGACAGGGCTACAATGAGCAGTTCTTC. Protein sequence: CASSSPGQGYNEQFF.